One and the same sample provided the 3 T cell receptor beta chains below, sequenced in a study of response to subunit inactivated influenza vaccine. MiXCR, run by TCRdb on the RT-PCR reads, gives a single entry per CDR3 protein. The sample shows a few hundred thousand distinct CDR3 sequences, 11% of them seen only once. The same sample was also used in a study of T cells expressing NK-cell markers. From that study: A 5'RACE template switching approach incorporating UMIs was used to make TCR beta cDNA.

The sample in question was PBMCs from blood, obtained on the day of vaccination. Receptors originate from a man aged 50 or older who received an inactivated influenza vaccine.

This clonotype was seen a few times. The V call is TRBV28, the J call TRBJ1-1, with 7 positions matching TRBD1. Looked up from germline, CDR1 is MDHEN and CDR2 is SYDVKM. J lost 6 bases, V lost 6 bases, and 10 bases had no gene match. The length of the CDR3 is 14 residues. The CDR3 DNA follows: TGTGCCAGCAGGGTGACAGGGAGTAAGGCTGAAGCTTTCTTT. The encoded protein is CASRVTGSKAEAFF. Together with reference TRBV28 and TRBJ1-1, the CDR3 gives the full variable domain: DVKVTQSSRYLVKRTGEKVFLECVQDMDHENMFWYRQDPGLGLRLIYFSYDVKMKEKGDIPEGYSVSREKKERFSLILESASTNQTSMYLCASRVTGSKAEAFFGQGTRLTVV.

This clonotype was counted a few times. The DNA for the CDR3 is TGTGCCAGCGGCGGACTAGCGGGGGGAGGCACAGATACGCAGTATTTT. As protein: CASGGLAGGGTDTQYF. The rearrangement joins TRBV27 to TRBJ2-3; 14 bases are a match to TRBD2. V trimming: 8 bases; J trimming: 1 base; junction bases outside the gene matches: 5. The CDR3 is 16 residues long. Per germline, CDR1 MNHEY and CDR2 SMNVEV (reference sequence).

The table lists this clonotype with many counts. The chain uses TRBV9 and TRBJ2-3, with D unresolved. The CDR3 length is 13 residues. The germline V gene has CDR1 SGDLS and CDR2 YYNGEE. Trimming removed 3 bases from V and 3 bases from J, with 8 bases in between. The CDR3 here is CASSGRRTDTQYF. CDR3 nucleotide sequence: TGTGCCAGCAGCGGACGGAGAACAGATACGCAGTATTTT. The full variable domain, in which reference TRBV9 and TRBJ2-3 provide the parts outside the CDR3, is DSGVTQTPKHLITATGQRVTLRCSPRSGDLSVYWYQQSLDQGLQFLIQYYNGEERAKGNILERFSAQQFPDLHSELNLSSLELGDSALYFCASSGRRTDTQYFGPGTRLTVL.